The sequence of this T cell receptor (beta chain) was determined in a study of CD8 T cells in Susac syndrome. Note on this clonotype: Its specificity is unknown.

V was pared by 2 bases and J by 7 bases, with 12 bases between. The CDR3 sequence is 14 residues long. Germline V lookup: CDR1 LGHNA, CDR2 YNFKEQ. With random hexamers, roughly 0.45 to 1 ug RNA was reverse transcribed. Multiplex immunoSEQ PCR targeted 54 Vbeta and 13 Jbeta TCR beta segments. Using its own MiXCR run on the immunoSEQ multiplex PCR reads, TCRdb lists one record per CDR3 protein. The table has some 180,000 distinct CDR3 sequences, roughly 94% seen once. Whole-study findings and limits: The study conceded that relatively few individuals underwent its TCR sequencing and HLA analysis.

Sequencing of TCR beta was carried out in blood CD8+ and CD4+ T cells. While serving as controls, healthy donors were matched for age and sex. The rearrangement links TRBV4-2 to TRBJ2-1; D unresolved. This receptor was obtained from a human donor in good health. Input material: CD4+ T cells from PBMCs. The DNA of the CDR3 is TGTGCCAGCAGCCAACTAGGATCGGCTAATGAGCAGTTCTTC. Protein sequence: CASSQLGSANEQFF.